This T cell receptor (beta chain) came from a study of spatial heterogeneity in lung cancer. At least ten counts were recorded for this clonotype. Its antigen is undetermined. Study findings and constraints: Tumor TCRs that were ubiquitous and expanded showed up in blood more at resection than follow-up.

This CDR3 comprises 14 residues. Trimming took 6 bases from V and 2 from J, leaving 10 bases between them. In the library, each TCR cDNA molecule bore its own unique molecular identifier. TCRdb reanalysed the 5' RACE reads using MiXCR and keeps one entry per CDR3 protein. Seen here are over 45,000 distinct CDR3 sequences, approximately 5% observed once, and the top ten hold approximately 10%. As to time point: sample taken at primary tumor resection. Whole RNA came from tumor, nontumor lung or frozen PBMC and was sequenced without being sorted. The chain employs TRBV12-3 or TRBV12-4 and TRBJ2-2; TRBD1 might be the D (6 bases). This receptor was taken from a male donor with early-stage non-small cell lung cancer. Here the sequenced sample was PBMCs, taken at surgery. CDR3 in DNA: TGTGCCAGCAGGTTACAGGGAAACACCGGGGAGCTGTTTTTT. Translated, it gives CASRLQGNTGELFF.